The 2 T cell receptor beta chains below all came from one sample that was sequenced in a study of early T cells in non-severe SARS-CoV-2 infection. TCRdb itself ran the 5' RACE reads through MiXCR, one entry per CDR3 protein. The sample comprises 50,000 to 60,000 distinct CDR3 sequences, about 10% of which are singletons, and roughly 4.8% rests with the top ten. Input material: whole blood. The receptors shown here come from an adult who was a healthcare worker with PCR-confirmed SARS-CoV-2 infection or an uninfected control (not recorded which).

This clonotype was seen many times. The CDR3 DNA reads TGCGCCAGCAGTGACCTAGCGGCAACGAACTCCTACAATGAGCAGTTCTTC. This translates into CASSDLAATNSYNEQFF. The genes are TRBV10-2 and TRBJ2-1; 7 bases fit TRBD2. Per germline, CDR1 WSHSY and CDR2 SAAADI. J lost 0 bases, V lost 3 bases, and 8 bases had no gene match. The CDR3 is 17 residues long.

This clonotype was recorded a few times. The chain uses TRBV29-1 and TRBJ2-3, with D tentatively TRBD1 (6 bases). The CDR3 runs to 13 residues. V was clipped by 6 bases and J by 0 bases, with 10 bases between them. CDR1 and CDR2 (germline): SQVTM, ANQGSEA. CDR3 coding DNA: TGCAGCGTGTGGACAGATAGCACAGATACGCAGTATTTT. It codes for CSVWTDSTDTQYF.